The present entry profiles one T cell receptor beta chain with its context. Its antigen is not known. Here immunoSEQ multiplex PCR was the method, and the copy in TCRdb shows in-frame clones only, minus some. The sample includes fewer than 200 clones, about four fifths seen only once; the top ten take about a tenth. This sample stems from a study of CXCR4 blockade with PD-1 therapy in pancreatic cancer. General study findings and limits: Survival did not correlate with tumor clonality, which averaged around 0.13 versus 0.046.

The material was tumor tissue, obtained before culture. This receptor was identified in a human donor with pancreatic ductal adenocarcinoma.

The CDR3 bases are TGTGCCAGCAGCTTAGTGTCCGGCAACTCCTACAATGAGCAGTTCTTC. Protein: CASSLVSGNSYNEQFF. The chain uses TRBV11-3 and TRBJ2-1; D is unclear. The CDR3 consists of 16 residues. V was pared by 1 base and J by 0 bases, with 10 bases between. The germline V gene encodes CDR1 SGHNT and CDR2 YENEEA.